A selection of T cell receptor beta chains follows, all from one sample in a study of blood T cell repertoires in COVID-19. Generated by immunoSEQ multiplex PCR, the TCRdb table keeps only in-frame clones and is missing some. The sample records under 450,000 clones, approximately 90% being singletons. The sequencing sample was made of peripheral blood. These receptors came from a woman in her thirties or forties with COVID-19, enrolled during active disease. CDR3s include the opening cysteine and the closing phenylalanine or tryptophan. D genes are given only for firm matches. For some rows the clone size is stated as once, few or many, or as a class when expanded; others skip it.

.,.,14,TRBV5-6,TRBJ2-7,CASSLGFGGYEQYF,TGTGCCAGCAGCTTGGGGTTCGGGGGTTACGAGCAGTACTTC
.,.,17,TRBV28,TRBJ1-4,CASSLFQGGNLNEKLFF,TGTGCCAGCAGTTTATTCCAGGGAGGGAACCTTAATGAAAAACTGTTTTTT
.,.,12,TRBV29-1,TRBJ2-1,CSVGWGRNEQFF,TGCAGCGTTGGCTGGGGGAGGAATGAGCAGTTCTTC
.,TRBD2,15,TRBV28,TRBJ2-1,CASSSAGLAGNEQFF,TGTGCCAGCTCGAGCGCGGGACTAGCGGGGAATGAGCAGTTCTTC
.,TRBD2,14,TRBV6-5,TRBJ2-3,CASKLAEATDTQYF,TGTGCCAGCAAACTAGCGGAAGCCACAGATACGCAGTATTTT
.,TRBD1,15,TRBV18,TRBJ1-1,CASSPAGTANTEAFF,TGTGCCAGCTCACCAGCCGGGACAGCGAACACTGAAGCTTTCTTT
.,.,18,TRBV3-1/TRBV3-2,TRBJ2-2,CASSQSLLIAALTGELFF,TGTGCCAGCAGCCAGAGTCTTTTGATAGCGGCCCTCACCGGGGAGCTGTTTTTT
.,TRBD1,14,TRBV19,TRBJ2-7,CASDLDRGSYEQYF,TGTGCCAGCGATTTGGACAGGGGATCCTACGAGCAGTACTTC
.,TRBD1,17,TRBV27,TRBJ2-4,CASSSYYRGATKNIQYF,TGTGCCAGCAGTTCATACTACAGGGGGGCGACCAAAAACATTCAGTACTTC
.,TRBD1,17,TRBV2,TRBJ1-2,CASRQRTRQGAGYGYTF,TGTGCCAGCAGGCAGAGGACCAGACAGGGAGCGGGCTATGGCTACACCTTC
.,.,14,TRBV19,TRBJ1-6,CASRAGPDGSPLHF,TGTGCCAGTAGGGCAGGTCCCGATGGATCACCCCTCCACTTT
.,.,13,TRBV2,TRBJ1-3,CASSESLGNTIYF,TGTGCCAGCAGTGAATCACTCGGAAACACCATATATTTT
.,TRBD2,11,TRBV12-3/TRBV12-4,TRBJ2-1,CASSFTSDEFF,TGTGCCAGCAGTTTTACTAGCGACGAGTTCTTC
.,.,17,TRBV7-9,TRBJ2-2,CASSPRPGRANTGELFF,TGTGCCAGCAGCCCCCGCCCCGGCAGGGCTAACACCGGGGAGCTGTTTTTT
.,.,13,TRBV29-1,TRBJ1-1,CSVAGAGNTEAFF,TGCAGCGTTGCAGGGGCCGGGAACACTGAAGCTTTCTTT
.,TRBD1,13,TRBV19,TRBJ2-7,CASSRGQGNEQYF,TGTGCCAGTAGTAGGGGACAGGGGAACGAGCAGTACTTC
.,.,15,TRBV19,TRBJ1-1,CASRTSQGWETEAFF,TGTGCCAGTAGGACATCCCAGGGTTGGGAAACTGAAGCTTTCTTT
.,TRBD1,14,TRBV28,TRBJ1-4,CASSFGTGIEKLFF,TGTGCCAGCAGTTTTGGGACAGGGATAGAAAAACTGTTTTTT
.,.,15,TRBV4-2,TRBJ2-3,CASSQDGGAEDTQYF,TGTGCCAGCAGCCAAGATGGAGGGGCGGAGGATACGCAGTATTTT
.,.,13,TRBV5-1,TRBJ1-3,CASSLHSGNTIYF,TGCGCCAGCAGCTTGCATTCAGGAAACACCATATATTTT
.,TRBD1,15,TRBV29-1,TRBJ1-1,CSVAARTGPYTEAFF,TGCAGCGTTGCCGCCAGGACAGGACCGTACACTGAAGCTTTCTTT
once,.,16,TRBV5-1,TRBJ2-1,CASSTTAGSSYNEQFF,TGCGCCAGCAGCACGACGGCGGGGAGCTCCTACAATGAGCAGTTCTTC
once,.,18,TRBV28,TRBJ2-5,CASSPGGQGREPEETQYF,TGTGCCAGCAGTCCGGGAGGACAGGGACGGGAGCCCGAAGAGACCCAGTACTTC
.,.,17,TRBV28,TRBJ1-2,CASTLTGVASSNYGYTF,TGTGCCAGCACCCTAACGGGGGTAGCCTCTTCTAACTATGGCTACACCTTC
.,TRBD1,13,TRBV25-1,TRBJ2-1,CASSDDRGNEQFF,TGTGCCAGCAGTGATGACAGGGGGAATGAGCAGTTCTTC
few,TRBD1,13,TRBV10-3,TRBJ1-5,CAISLDRDQPQHF,TGTGCCATCAGTTTGGACAGGGACCAGCCCCAGCATTTT
once,.,14,TRBV7-2,TRBJ2-2,CASSFDRNPGELFF,TGTGCCAGCAGCTTTGACAGGAACCCCGGGGAGCTGTTTTTT
few,TRBD2,14,TRBV5-1,TRBJ2-7,CASSLVAGAPEQYF,TGCGCCAGCAGCTTGGTGGCGGGAGCCCCCGAGCAGTACTTC
.,.,18,TRBV28,TRBJ2-7,CASSLFFATASAGYEQYF,TGTGCCAGCAGTTTATTTTTCGCGACGGCGAGTGCGGGTTACGAGCAGTACTTC
.,.,14,TRBV6-5,TRBJ1-1,CASSYGGSSTEAFF,TGTGCCAGCAGTTACGGCGGGAGTAGCACTGAAGCTTTCTTT
.,TRBD1,15,TRBV30,TRBJ1-5,CAWSAGQGRSQPQHF,TGTGCCTGGAGTGCGGGACAGGGAAGATCTCAGCCCCAGCATTTT
.,TRBD1,16,TRBV7-9,TRBJ1-6,CASSPRGGTENSPLHF,TGTGCCAGCAGCCCGAGAGGGGGGACAGAGAATTCACCCCTCCACTTT
.,TRBD1,15,TRBV28,TRBJ1-5,CASRRQGAPGQPQHF,TGTGCCAGCAGACGACAGGGCGCCCCCGGTCAGCCCCAGCATTTT
once,.,11,TRBV10-3,TRBJ1-5,CAISGPPPQHF,TGTGCCATCAGTGGGCCTCCGCCCCAGCATTTT
.,.,15,TRBV19,TRBJ2-3,CASRRQGGDRDTQYF,TGTGCCAGTAGGCGGCAGGGGGGAGACAGGGATACGCAGTATTTT
.,TRBD1,16,TRBV27,TRBJ2-3,CASRERQGARTDTQYF,TGTGCCAGCAGGGAGAGACAGGGGGCGCGGACAGATACGCAGTATTTT
.,TRBD1,14,TRBV7-9,TRBJ1-6,CASSEGQGRSPLHF,TGTGCCAGCAGCGAAGGACAGGGCAGGTCACCCCTCCACTTT
.,.,13,TRBV30,TRBJ1-1,CAWKSRFGTEAFF,TGTGCCTGGAAAAGCCGGTTTGGTACTGAAGCTTTCTTT
.,.,15,TRBV24-1,TRBJ2-7,CATSDSGPGAYEQYF,TGTGCCACCAGTGATTCCGGGCCAGGGGCCTACGAGCAGTACTTC
.,.,14,TRBV4-1,TRBJ2-5,CASSQGQAGGTQYF,TGCGCCAGCAGCCAAGGACAGGCGGGCGGGACCCAGTACTTC
.,TRBD1,14,TRBV18,TRBJ1-1,CASSPGTGNTEAFF,TGTGCCAGCTCACCCGGGACAGGGAACACTGAAGCTTTCTTT
.,.,16,TRBV9,TRBJ2-1,CASSALGGAGYNEQFF,TGTGCCAGCAGCGCCCTCGGTGGGGCAGGGTACAATGAGCAGTTCTTC
.,.,15,TRBV19,TRBJ2-2,CATDPDSGDTGELFF,TGTGCCACAGATCCTGACAGTGGGGACACCGGGGAGCTGTTTTTT
.,TRBD1,14,TRBV10-2,TRBJ2-6,CASTGQGRANVLTF,TGCGCCAGCACCGGACAGGGGAGGGCCAACGTCCTGACTTTC
.,.,15,TRBV2,TRBJ1-5,CASSWGVMGNQPQHF,TGTGCCAGCAGTTGGGGGGTTATGGGCAATCAGCCCCAGCATTTT
.,TRBD1,16,TRBV7-2,TRBJ1-1,CASSARQGLGNTEAFF,TGTGCCAGCAGCGCCCGACAGGGTTTGGGGAACACTGAAGCTTTCTTT
.,TRBD1,14,TRBV6-5,TRBJ1-1,CASSFSTGRTEAFF,TGTGCCAGCAGTTTTTCGACAGGGAGGACTGAAGCTTTCTTT
.,.,15,TRBV28,TRBJ2-3,CASSFTGVWADTQYF,TGTGCCAGCAGTTTTACGGGGGTTTGGGCAGATACGCAGTATTTT
.,.,12,TRBV13,TRBJ1-1,CASSLAYREAFF,TGTGCCAGCAGCTTAGCGTACAGGGAAGCTTTCTTT
.,.,16,TRBV14,TRBJ2-3,CASSPSWGASTDTQYF,TGTGCCAGCAGCCCGAGTTGGGGCGCTAGCACAGATACGCAGTATTTT
.,.,15,TRBV5-1,TRBJ2-6,CASSTQGSGANVLTF,TGCGCCAGCAGCACACAGGGCTCTGGGGCCAACGTCCTGACTTTC
.,.,13,TRBV29-1,TRBJ2-7,CSVEDESSFEQYF,TGCAGCGTTGAAGATGAGTCATCCTTCGAGCAGTACTTC
.,TRBD2,16,TRBV4-3,TRBJ2-7,CASSQQWSGSSYEQYF,TGCGCCAGCAGCCAACAGTGGAGCGGGAGCTCCTACGAGCAGTACTTC
.,TRBD2,13,TRBV7-3,TRBJ2-1,CASSLAANNEQFF,TGTGCCAGCAGCCTAGCGGCCAACAATGAGCAGTTCTTC
.,.,14,TRBV6-6,TRBJ2-5,CASSYSVPRETQYF,TGTGCCAGCAGTTACTCGGTCCCGCGGGAGACCCAGTACTTC
.,.,14,TRBV27,TRBJ1-1,CASTPAERGTEAFF,TGTGCCAGCACTCCGGCAGAAAGAGGCACTGAAGCTTTCTTT
.,TRBD2,18,TRBV14,TRBJ2-7,CASSQELAGGTLSYEQYF,TGTGCCAGCAGCCAAGAGCTAGCGGGGGGTACCCTCTCCTACGAGCAGTACTTC